The clone carrying this T cell receptor (beta chain) was seen once. Its target is unknown. This record comes from a study of T cell responses to AZD1222 COVID-19 vaccine. Overall study findings and caveats: Baseline seropositives among AZD1222 recipients totaled only six or seven.

Unmatched junction bases numbered 5, after V lost 4 bases and J lost 10 bases. The CDR3 extends over 14 amino acids. The germline gives CDR1 SGDLS, CDR2 YYNGEE. Clones were read by immunoSEQ multiplex PCR, and TCRdb kept only the in-frame ones, dropping some. The sample holds 150,000 to 200,000 clones, around 92% seen once. Material: peripheral blood, obtained on day 0 of AZD1222 vaccination. This rearrangement joins TRBV9 to TRBJ1-6; 10 bases are a match to TRBD1. The TCR comes from an adult in good health. In DNA, the CDR3 is TGTGCCAGCAGCCAGGGGACAGGGGCGTCACCCCTCCACTTT. Translation: CASSQGTGASPLHF.